Detailed here is one TCR beta chain. What it binds is unknown. Losses at the gene ends were 3 bases for V and 1 base for J; bases not matched to a gene: 5. The CDR3 runs 16 residues. Germline CDR1 and CDR2: SGHRS and YFSETQ. The sample is drawn from a study of T and B cells in COVID-19 patients. Study-level background: Median age was about 35 years in the recovered cohort and approximately 68 years in the active-infection cohort.

Study-wide results and caveats: Patients with COVID-19 reportedly showed strongly skewed T cell receptor beta variable and joining gene usage.

BIOMED2 TRB-A/B primer pools were used in multiplex TRB PCR. TCRdb fed the multiplex PCR reads into MiXCR, producing one record per CDR3 protein. The sample lists under 7,500 distinct CDR3 sequences; roughly a quarter were seen once. Each TRB amplification used roughly 240-550 ng of genomic DNA from blood. This chain connects TRBV5-1 to TRBJ2-1, with 9 bases identical to TRBD2. The sequenced material came from blood. The clonotype comes from a human donor with active COVID-19. The CDR3 is CASSSSGGLSYNEQFF. DNA of the CDR3: TGCGCCAGCAGCTCGAGCGGGGGGCTGTCCTACAATGAGCAGTTCTTC.